Presented here are 19 T cell receptor beta chains from one specimen sequenced in a study of beta chain features in type 1 diabetes. Whole-study results and caveats: All four CD4+ subsets from Type 1 diabetes patients carried moderately but significantly shorter TCRB CDR3s.

Since all of the isolated RNA was reverse transcribed, expressed TCRB transcripts were what got sequenced. Sequencing used immunoSEQ multiplex PCR; TCRdb keeps in-frame clones, though not all of them. The sample records under 850,000 clones, 10% to 15% being singletons. For these TCRs, the target antigens are not known. Source material: naive CD4+ T cells from blood. The source of these receptors is a man aged 18 to 29 with type 1 diabetes.

This CDR3 reads CASSSLQGEDEQFF. The CDR3 bases are TGTGCCAGCTCATCTTTACAGGGAGAGGATGAGCAGTTCTTC. The V gene is TRBV18, the J gene TRBJ2-1; tentative D call: TRBD1 (6 bases). The length of the CDR3 is 14 residues. Germline V gives CDR1 KGHSH, CDR2 LQKENI. The V end lost 5 bases, the J end lost 8 bases, and 16 bases lay between the germline ends.

This chain links TRBV10-3 with TRBJ2-1, with 8 bases identical to TRBD1. CDR1 is ENHRY and CDR2 is SYGVKD in the germline V gene. The CDR3 runs 13 residues. V trimming: 9 bases; J trimming: 4 bases; junction bases outside the gene matches: 5. The CDR3 sequence is CAMGQASYNEQFF. The DNA of the CDR3 is TGTGCCATGGGACAGGCTTCTTACAATGAGCAGTTCTTC.

The chain employs TRBV5-6 and TRBJ1-2; the D is unclear. CDR1 and CDR2 (germline): SGHDT, YYEEEE. This CDR3 region has 13 residues. The V end was cut by 7 bases, the J end by 4 bases, with 14 bases between. CDR3 DNA sequence: TGTGCCAGCGATACACAAAACCTCTATGGCTACACCTTC. Encoded protein: CASDTQNLYGYTF.

Points on this clone: Additional DNA sequences in this sample encode the identical CDR3. The genes are TRBV5-1 and TRBJ2-6, with D unresolved. Trimming stripped 2 bases from V and 0 bases from J, with 3 bases between. The CDR3 totals 14 residues. Per the germline V gene, CDR1 is SGHRS and CDR2 is YFSETQ. The CDR3 DNA is TGCGCCAGCAGCTTAAGCTCTGGGGCCAACGTCCTGACTTTC. Translating it yields CASSLSSGANVLTF.

The rearrangement uses TRBV4-2 and TRBJ2-3, with TRBD1 matching over 7 bases. CDR1 is LGHNA and CDR2 is YNFKEQ in the germline V gene. V gave up 4 bases and J gave up 3 bases; unmatched junction bases: 10. The CDR3 extends over 16 amino acids. The CDR3 region is CASSPRPGQPTDTQYF. CDR3 in DNA: TGTGCCAGCAGCCCCAGACCGGGACAGCCTACAGATACGCAGTATTTT.

The chain recombines TRBV6-1 with TRBJ1-2, with 7 bases identical to TRBD1. The CDR3 spans 13 residues. V trimming: 4 bases; J trimming: 7 bases; junction bases outside the gene matches: 6. Per germline, CDR1 MNHNS and CDR2 SASEGT. The CDR3 region has the DNA TGTGCCAGCAGTGCCACAGGGGTGGCTGGCTACACCTTC. This translates into CASSATGVAGYTF.

This clone was observed a few times. The chain links TRBV5-1 to TRBJ1-6, with D perhaps matching TRBD1 (5 bases). Germline V gene data show CDR1 as SGHRS and CDR2 as YFSETQ. V was shortened by 3 bases and J by 9 bases, with 16 bases between the two germline ends. This CDR3 is built from 15 residues. As DNA, the CDR3 is TGCGCCAGCAGCTCCCGGGACCCGGGGGGTTCACCCCTCCACTTT. This translates into CASSSRDPGGSPLHF.

V gene TRBV6-1 combines with J gene TRBJ1-4; TRBD1 aligns across 9 bases. The CDR3 loop spans 14 amino acids. Germline lookup yields CDR1 MNHNS and CDR2 SASEGT. Trimming took 5 bases from V and 5 from J; bases not matched to a gene: 3. CDR3 DNA: TGTGCCAGCAGTATCGGGACAGGGAATGAAAAACTGTTTTTT. It codes for CASSIGTGNEKLFF.

The V call is TRBV6-1, the J call TRBJ2-7; TRBD1 agrees at 10 bases. J gave up 3 bases and V 4 bases, and 12 bases lay outside the gene matches. CDR1 and CDR2 (germline): MNHNS, SASEGT. CDR3 size: 17 residues. The CDR3 sequence is CASSARPGQGPLYEQYF. The CDR3, as DNA: TGTGCCAGCAGTGCAAGACCGGGACAGGGGCCACTCTACGAGCAGTACTTC.

The genes are TRBV7-9 and TRBJ1-1; TRBD1 matches 7 bases. V dropped 5 bases and J dropped 0; count of bases not matched to a gene: 6. Germline V gene data show CDR1 as SEHNR and CDR2 as FQNEAQ (reference sequence). The CDR3 is made up of 15 amino acids. The CDR3 coding sequence is TGTGCCAGCAGCCCGGGGACAGCTATGAACACTGAAGCTTTCTTT. Amino acids: CASSPGTAMNTEAFF.

A few counts support this clone. The chain couples TRBV10-3 to TRBJ2-2, with D possibly called TRBD1 or TRBD2 (5 bases each). The germline V gene has CDR1 ENHRY and CDR2 SYGVKD. This CDR3 comprises 13 residues. Trimming left V 6 bases short and J 2 bases short, with 7 bases between. Here the CDR3 reads CAISRDNTGELFF. The CDR3 DNA is TGTGCCATCAGCCGGGACAACACCGGGGAGCTGTTTTTT.

The chain employs TRBV7-9 and TRBJ1-4; possibly TRBD1 for D (5 bases). CDR1 is SEHNR and CDR2 is FQNEAQ in the germline V gene (reference sequence). V was clipped by 4 bases and J by 2 bases, with 8 bases between them. The length of the CDR3 is 14 residues. For the CDR3, the DNA is TGTGCCAGCAGCTCAGGGACCACTAATGAAAAACTGTTTTTT. Encoded protein: CASSSGTTNEKLFF. Variable domain in full (rest from reference TRBV7-9 and TRBJ1-4): DTGVSQNPRHKITKRGQNVTFRCDPISEHNRLYWYRQTLGQGPEFLTYFQNEAQLEKSRLLSDRFSAERPKGSFSTLEIQRTEQGDSAMYLCASSSGTTNEKLFFGSGTQLSVL.

This chain uses TRBV6-1 with TRBJ2-3; TRBD2 is a possible D gene (6 bases). Germline V lookup: CDR1 MNHNS, CDR2 SASEGT. This CDR3 is 15 amino acids long. Trimming left V 5 bases short and J 0 bases short, with 12 bases between. The DNA of the CDR3 is TGTGCCAGCAGTCTAAGTGGGGGGAGCACAGATACGCAGTATTTT. This translates into CASSLSGGSTDTQYF.

The rearrangement uses TRBV4-1 and TRBJ2-5; possible D gene TRBD1, 5 bases. Germline CDR1 is MGHRA and CDR2 is YSYEKL. The CDR3 spans 14 residues. Trimming left V 1 base short and J 4 bases short, with 10 bases between. CDR3 DNA sequence: TGCGCCAGCAGCCAAGTGGGCAGGGCAGAGACCCAGTACTTC. Translation: CASSQVGRAETQYF.

The chain recombines TRBV5-6 with TRBJ2-2; D gene ambiguous. The V gene lost 3 bases and the J gene lost 6 bases, with 3 bases spanning the gap. CDR1 and CDR2 from the germline V gene are SGHDT and YYEEEE. The CDR3 sequence is 11 residues long. The CDR3 DNA is TGTGCCAGCAGCTGGGCCGGGGAGCTGTTTTTT. The encoded protein is CASSWAGELFF.

This clone was counted a few times. V usage is TRBV2 and J usage is TRBJ2-1; 10 nucleotides match TRBD2. The CDR3 has 16 residues. The V gene's germline CDR1 is SNHLY and CDR2 FYNNEI. V gave up 0 bases and J gave up 12 bases; unmatched junction bases: 11. CDR3 sequence (DNA): TGTGCCAGCAGTGAAGCGGCTAGCGGGGGCAGGGTTAGGCAGTTCTTC. Encoded protein: CASSEAASGGRVRQFF.

The table lists this clone with a few counts. CDR3: CASSPGADTQYF. The CDR3 DNA reads TGTGCCAGTAGTCCGGGAGCAGATACGCAGTATTTT. The chain combines TRBV19 with TRBJ2-3; weak D call: TRBD2 (6 bases). Trimming stripped 5 bases from V and 4 bases from J, with 7 bases between. Germline CDR1 reads LNHDA; CDR2 reads SQIVND (reference sequence). This CDR3 contains 12 residues.

This chain joins TRBV2 and TRBJ1-1; no definite D call. CDR3 length equals 11 residues. Trimming took 4 bases from V and 4 from J, leaving 4 bases between them. Germline CDR1 and CDR2: SNHLY and FYNNEI. The CDR3 is CASSGTTEAFF. CDR3 in DNA: TGTGCCAGCAGTGGGACCACTGAAGCTTTCTTT.

The genes are TRBV28 and TRBJ2-5; TRBD2 agrees at 10 bases. Germline V gene lookup returns CDR1 MDHEN and CDR2 SYDVKM. Trimming took 1 base from V and 4 from J; bases not matched to a gene: 3. CDR3 length equals 15 residues. CDR3 sequence reads: CASSLFSGGPETQYF. Here the CDR3 DNA reads TGTGCCAGCAGTTTATTTAGCGGGGGGCCAGAGACCCAGTACTTC.